This is a list of T cell receptor beta chains from one sample in a study of T cell changes during pregnancy in multiple sclerosis. Assay: immunoSEQ multiplex PCR; the TCRdb copy retains only in-frame clones and omits some. The profile shows 60,000 or so clones, more than 85% of them singletons. The sequenced sample was peripheral blood, obtained before pregnancy. All receptors derive from a female donor with multiple sclerosis, enrolled in a pregnancy study. The CDR3 runs from the conserved cysteine through the conserved F or W. Each record gives: V gene, J gene, D gene, clone size, CDR3 length, CDR3 DNA, CDR3 protein. The D gene is left open where the match is weak. A row's size may be missing; if present it is once, few, many or a size class.

TRBV9	TRBJ1-1	-	-	14	TGTGCCAGCAGCGTAGCTTACAGTCCAACTGAAGCTTTCTTT	CASSVAYSPTEAFF
TRBV27	TRBJ1-2	TRBD1	-	16	TGTGCCAGCAGTTCCCATCAGGGGGAGTTTAACTATGGCTACACCTTC	CASSSHQGEFNYGYTF
TRBV29-1	TRBJ1-1	TRBD1	-	13	TGCAGCGCGAGGGGACAGGGTGGTACTGAAGCTTTCTTT	CSARGQGGTEAFF
TRBV19	TRBJ1-2	-	-	16	TGTGCCAGTACCTCGCAGGGACTCAGTTGGGGCTATGGCTACACCTTC	CASTSQGLSWGYGYTF
TRBV5-1	TRBJ2-5	-	-	15	TGCGCCAGCAGCCTACAGGGAGGGGGAGAAGAGACCCAGTACTTC	CASSLQGGGEETQYF
TRBV7-3	TRBJ1-2	TRBD1	-	15	TGTGCCAGCAGCCGGACAGGGAAGGTTAACTATGGCTACACCTTC	CASSRTGKVNYGYTF
TRBV9	TRBJ2-2	TRBD2	-	15	TGTGCCAGCAGCGTAGCGGGGGGGCCCGGCGGGGAGCTGTTTTTT	CASSVAGGPGGELFF
TRBV19	TRBJ2-2	-	-	13	TGTGCCAGTAGCTTCCCTCCCCCCGGGGAGCTGTTTTTT	CASSFPPPGELFF
TRBV7-2	TRBJ1-2	TRBD1	-	15	TGTGCCAGCAGCTCTGGAGGGGGCGTCTTCTATGGCTACACCTTC	CASSSGGGVFYGYTF
TRBV4-1	TRBJ2-7	-	-	18	TGCGCCAGCAGCCTCCAACCTTTAGGCCAGGGCGCAGGCTACGAGCAGTACTTC	CASSLQPLGQGAGYEQYF
TRBV7-6	TRBJ2-2	-	-	16	TGTGCCAGCAGCCTTCCAGGGCCTCCGAACACCGGGGAGCTGTTTTTT	CASSLPGPPNTGELFF
TRBV21-1	TRBJ2-1	-	-	11	TGTGCCAGCAGCAATGAGGTGGAGCAGTTCTTC	CASSNEVEQFF
TRBV29-1	TRBJ2-3	-	-	15	TGCAGCCCCTTTTTACGGGACTCAGAAATAGATACGCAGTATTTT	CSPFLRDSEIDTQYF
TRBV29-1	TRBJ2-6	-	-	16	TGCAGCGTTGAGGACAGTTCCAGCTCTGGGGCCAACGTCCTGACTTTC	CSVEDSSSSGANVLTF
TRBV7-9	TRBJ1-1	-	-	13	TGTGCCAGCAGCCCTTCGGGGTACACTGAAGCTTTCTTT	CASSPSGYTEAFF
TRBV7-2	TRBJ2-7	TRBD2	-	18	TGTGCCAGCAGCTCGGACCTCATCGGGGGGGGGTCTTCCTACGAGCAGTACTTC	CASSSDLIGGGSSYEQYF
TRBV6-4	TRBJ1-5	-	-	14	TGTGCCAGCAGTGACTCGGGAGGGATTGGGCCCCAGCATTTT	CASSDSGGIGPQHF
TRBV30	TRBJ1-6	-	-	18	TGTGCCTGGGAGCTAGGTCGGCCAGGGAGGCAACTAGGCTCACCCCTCCACTTT	CAWELGRPGRQLGSPLHF
TRBV9	TRBJ2-5	TRBD2	few	15	TGTGCCAGCGGCCGTGGCGGGGGGCCCCAAGAGACCCAGTACTTC	CASGRGGGPQETQYF
TRBV6-1	TRBJ2-2	TRBD1	-	16	TGTGCCAGCAGTGAAATGTCAGGGGGCCTGGCCGGGGAGCTGTTTTTT	CASSEMSGGLAGELFF
TRBV10-3	TRBJ1-1	-	once	14	TGTGCCATCAATGCGGGCGGGGCGGTTGAGGAAGCTTTCTTT	CAINAGGAVEEAFF
TRBV2	TRBJ1-1	-	-	15	TGTGCCAGCAGTGAAGCCCGGGGAGCAAACACTGAAGCTTTCTTT	CASSEARGANTEAFF
TRBV7-2	TRBJ2-3	TRBD2	once	14	TGTGCCAGCAGCTTGTCGGGGGGGCCGGGAGGACAGTATTTT	CASSLSGGPGGQYF
TRBV6-5	TRBJ1-2	TRBD1	-	15	TGTGCCAGCAGTTTATCCGGGACAGGGCCATATGGCTACACCTTC	CASSLSGTGPYGYTF
TRBV9	TRBJ1-4	TRBD1	-	15	TGTGCCAGCAGCGTAGGTGCAGGGGGCTTCGAAAAACTGTTTTTT	CASSVGAGGFEKLFF
TRBV10-3	TRBJ1-6	-	-	13	TGTGCCATCAGTGAGAACGGGGAGGCACCCCTCCACTTT	CAISENGEAPLHF
TRBV7-3	TRBJ2-2	-	-	18	TGTGCCAGCAGCTTACCCCACTCGGGCGGGGGCGCGGCCGGGGAGCTGTTTTTT	CASSLPHSGGGAAGELFF
TRBV5-6	TRBJ1-2	-	-	13	TGTGCCAGCACCGCCCGGGGAGAAAGTCAGTGTACCTTC	CASTARGESQCTF
TRBV11-1	TRBJ1-2	-	-	13	TGTGCCAGCAGCTCCAGAGACAGCTATGGCTACACCTTC	CASSSRDSYGYTF
TRBV14	TRBJ2-3	TRBD2	once	16	TGTGCCAGCAGCCAAAATAGCGGGGGGAGCCTTGATACGCAGTATTTT	CASSQNSGGSLDTQYF
TRBV9	TRBJ2-5	TRBD1	-	15	TGTGCCAGCAGTTACGGACAGGGTCAGGGGGAGACCCAGTACTTC	CASSYGQGQGETQYF
TRBV25-1	TRBJ1-3	-	-	16	TGTGCCAGCAGTCAGGGGCACGAAGACTCTGGAAACACCATATATTTT	CASSQGHEDSGNTIYF
TRBV5-4	TRBJ1-1	TRBD1	-	14	TGTGCCAGCAGAGCCGGGACAGCGAACACTGAAGCTTTCTTT	CASRAGTANTEAFF
TRBV5-4	TRBJ2-7	TRBD1	-	13	TGTGCCAGCAGCCCCCCAGGGGGACGCGAGCAGTACTTC	CASSPPGGREQYF
TRBV5-5	TRBJ2-7	-	-	15	TGTGCCAGCAGCTTAGTAACAGGGATCTCCTACGAGCAGTACTTC	CASSLVTGISYEQYF
TRBV5-6	TRBJ2-1	TRBD2	-	16	TGTGCCAGCAGCTTGAGTTACGGGGGGGCCTACAATGAGCAGTTCTTC	CASSLSYGGAYNEQFF
TRBV6-6	TRBJ1-5	-	-	15	TGTGCCAGCAGCTCGGACAGCTATAGCAATCAGCCCCAGCATTTT	CASSSDSYSNQPQHF
TRBV19	TRBJ2-3	-	-	16	TGTGCCGGTAGTATTGAATCCAGGGCTTGGACAGATACGCAGTATTTT	CAGSIESRAWTDTQYF